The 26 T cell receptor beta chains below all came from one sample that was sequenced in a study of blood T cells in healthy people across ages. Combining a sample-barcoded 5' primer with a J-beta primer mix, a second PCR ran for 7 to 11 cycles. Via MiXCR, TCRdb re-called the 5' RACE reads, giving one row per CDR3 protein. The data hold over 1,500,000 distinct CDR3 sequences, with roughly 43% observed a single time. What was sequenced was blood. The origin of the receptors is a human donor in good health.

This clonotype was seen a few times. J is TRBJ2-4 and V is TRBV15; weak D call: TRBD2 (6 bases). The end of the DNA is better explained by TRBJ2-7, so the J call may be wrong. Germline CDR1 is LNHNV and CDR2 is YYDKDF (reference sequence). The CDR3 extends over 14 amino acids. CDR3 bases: TGTGCCACCAGCTGGGACTTCGGCCCCTACGAGCAGTACTTC. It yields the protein CATSWDFGPYEQYF.

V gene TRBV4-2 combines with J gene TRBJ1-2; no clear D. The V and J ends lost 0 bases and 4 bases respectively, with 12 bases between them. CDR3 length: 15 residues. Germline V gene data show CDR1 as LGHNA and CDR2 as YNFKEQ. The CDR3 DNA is TGTGCCAGCAGCCAAGAATCCCTAGTCCCCTATGGCTACACCTTC. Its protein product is CASSQESLVPYGYTF.

The CDR3 coding sequence is TGTGCCAGCAGCTTAGGGGACCCGAGATTTGGGACCCAGTTCTTC. Its protein product is CASSLGDPRFGTQFF. The J gene is TRBJ2-5, the V gene TRBV7-2; the D gene could be TRBD1 or TRBD2 (5 bases each). The DNA end is more similar to TRBJ2-1, so the J call may be wrong. The germline V gene has CDR1 SGHTA and CDR2 FQGNSA. CDR3 length: 15 residues.

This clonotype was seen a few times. The CDR3 DNA reads as TGTGCCATCAGTGAGCTTAGCGGTCACCAGTACTTC. This gives the protein CAISELSGHQYF. The genes are TRBV10-3 and TRBJ2-5; D might be TRBD2 (6 bases). CDR1 and CDR2 (germline): ENHRY, SYGVKD. This CDR3 has 12 amino acids. Trimming left V 2 bases short and J 10 bases short, with 11 bases between.

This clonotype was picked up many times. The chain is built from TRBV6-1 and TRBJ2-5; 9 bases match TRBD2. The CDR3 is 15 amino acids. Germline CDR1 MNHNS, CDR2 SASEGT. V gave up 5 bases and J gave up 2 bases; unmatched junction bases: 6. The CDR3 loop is CASSTISGGQETQYF. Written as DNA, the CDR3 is TGTGCCAGCAGTACCATTAGCGGGGGACAAGAGACCCAGTACTTC.

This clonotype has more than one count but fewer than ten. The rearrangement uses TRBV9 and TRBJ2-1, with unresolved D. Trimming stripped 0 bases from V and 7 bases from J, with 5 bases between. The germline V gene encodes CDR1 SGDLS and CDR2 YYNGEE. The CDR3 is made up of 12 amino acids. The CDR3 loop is CASSVGWNEQFF. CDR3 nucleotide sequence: TGTGCCAGCAGCGTAGGGTGGAATGAGCAGTTCTTC.

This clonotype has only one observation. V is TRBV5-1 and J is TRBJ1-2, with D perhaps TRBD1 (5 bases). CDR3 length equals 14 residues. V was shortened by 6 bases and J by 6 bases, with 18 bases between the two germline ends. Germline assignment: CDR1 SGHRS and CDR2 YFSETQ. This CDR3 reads CASKTPQGRDGYTF. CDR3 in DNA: TGCGCCAGCAAAACTCCCCAGGGACGAGATGGCTACACCTTC.

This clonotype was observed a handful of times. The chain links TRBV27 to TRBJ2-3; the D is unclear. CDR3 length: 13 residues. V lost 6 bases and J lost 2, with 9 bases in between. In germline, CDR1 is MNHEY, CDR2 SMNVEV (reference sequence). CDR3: CASRVPPTDTQYF. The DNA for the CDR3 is TGTGCCAGCAGAGTACCGCCCACAGATACGCAGTATTTT.

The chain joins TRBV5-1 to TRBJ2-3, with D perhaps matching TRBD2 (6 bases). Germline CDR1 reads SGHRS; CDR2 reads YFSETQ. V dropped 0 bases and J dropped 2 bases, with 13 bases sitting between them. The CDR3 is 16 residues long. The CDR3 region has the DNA TGCGCCAGCAGCTTGGTACTAGCCCCCTCCACAGATACGCAGTATTTT. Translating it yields CASSLVLAPSTDTQYF.

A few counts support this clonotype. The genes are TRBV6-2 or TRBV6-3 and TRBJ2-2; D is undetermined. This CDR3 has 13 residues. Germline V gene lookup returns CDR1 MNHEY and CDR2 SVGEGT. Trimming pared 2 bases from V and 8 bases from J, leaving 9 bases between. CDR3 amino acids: CASSYIRQGELFF. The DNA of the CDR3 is TGTGCCAGCAGTTACATCCGTCAGGGGGAGCTGTTTTTT.

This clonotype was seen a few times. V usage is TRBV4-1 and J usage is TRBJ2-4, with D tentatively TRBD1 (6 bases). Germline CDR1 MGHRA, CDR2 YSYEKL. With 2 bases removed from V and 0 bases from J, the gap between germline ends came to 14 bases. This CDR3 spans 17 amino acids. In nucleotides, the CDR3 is TGCGCCAGCAGCCAACCTAAAGGACAGCTAGCCAAAAACATTCAGTACTTC. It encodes CASSQPKGQLAKNIQYF.

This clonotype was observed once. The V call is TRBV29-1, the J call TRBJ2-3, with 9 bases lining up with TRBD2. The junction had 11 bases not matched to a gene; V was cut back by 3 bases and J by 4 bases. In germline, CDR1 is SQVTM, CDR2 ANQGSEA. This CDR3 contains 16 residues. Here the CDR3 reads CSVERSAGGSADTQYF. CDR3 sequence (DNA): TGCAGCGTTGAGAGGTCGGCGGGAGGGAGCGCAGATACGCAGTATTTT.

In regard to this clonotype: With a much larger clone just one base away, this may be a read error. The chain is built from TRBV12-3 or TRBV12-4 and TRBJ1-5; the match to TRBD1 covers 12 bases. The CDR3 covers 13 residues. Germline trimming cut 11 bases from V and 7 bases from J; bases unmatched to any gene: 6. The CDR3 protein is CARGGTGGQPQHF. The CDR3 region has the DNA TGTGCCCGCGGCGGGACAGGGGGCCAGCCCCAGCATTTT.

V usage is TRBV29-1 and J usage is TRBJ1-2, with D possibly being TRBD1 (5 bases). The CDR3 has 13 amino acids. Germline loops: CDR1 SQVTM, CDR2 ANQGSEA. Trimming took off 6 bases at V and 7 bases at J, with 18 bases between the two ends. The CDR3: CSVDTGRGSGYTF. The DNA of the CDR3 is TGCAGCGTAGACACAGGCCGTGGGAGTGGCTACACCTTC.

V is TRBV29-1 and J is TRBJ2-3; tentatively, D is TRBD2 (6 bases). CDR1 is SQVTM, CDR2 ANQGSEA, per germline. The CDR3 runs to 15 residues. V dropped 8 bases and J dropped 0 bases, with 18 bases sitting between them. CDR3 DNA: TGCAGCTACTTCGGGGGTGACCGAAGCACAGATACGCAGTATTTT. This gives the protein CSYFGGDRSTDTQYF.

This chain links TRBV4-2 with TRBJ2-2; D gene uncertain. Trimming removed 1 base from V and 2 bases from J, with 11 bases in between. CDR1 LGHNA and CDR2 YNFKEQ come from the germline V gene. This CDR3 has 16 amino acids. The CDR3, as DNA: TGTGCCAGCAGCCAAGTATACGGACGAAACACCGGGGAGCTGTTTTTT. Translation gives CASSQVYGRNTGELFF.

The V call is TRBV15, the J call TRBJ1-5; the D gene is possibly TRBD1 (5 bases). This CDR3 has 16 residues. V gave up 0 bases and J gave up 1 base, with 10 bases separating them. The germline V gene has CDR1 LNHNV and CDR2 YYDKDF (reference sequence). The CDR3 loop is CATSREEGISNQPQHF. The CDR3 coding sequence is TGTGCCACCAGCAGAGAGGAGGGGATCAGCAATCAGCCCCAGCATTTT.

CDR3 sequence: CASSSGPGRETQYF. CDR3 bases: TGTGCCAGCAGCTCGGGACCGGGCCGAGAGACCCAGTACTTC. This chain connects TRBV5-5 to TRBJ2-5, with D perhaps matching TRBD1 or TRBD2 (5 bases each). CDR1 and CDR2 (germline): SGHKS, YYEKEE (reference sequence). This CDR3 has 14 amino acids. The ends were cut back, 3 bases at V and 4 bases at J, with 13 bases in the middle.

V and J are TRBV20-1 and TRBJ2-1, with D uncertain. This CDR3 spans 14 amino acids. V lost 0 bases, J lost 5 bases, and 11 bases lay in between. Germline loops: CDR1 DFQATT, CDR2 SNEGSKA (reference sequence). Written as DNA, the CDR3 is TGCAGTGCTAGAGATATACTTGCGAACAATGAGCAGTTCTTC. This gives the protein CSARDILANNEQFF.

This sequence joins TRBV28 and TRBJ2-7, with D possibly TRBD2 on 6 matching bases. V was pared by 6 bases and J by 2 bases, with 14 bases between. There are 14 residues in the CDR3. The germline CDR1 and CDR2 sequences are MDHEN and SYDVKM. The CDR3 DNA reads TGTGCCAGCAGACTGGGCAGGGAGGCCTACGAGCAGTACTTC. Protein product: CASRLGREAYEQYF.

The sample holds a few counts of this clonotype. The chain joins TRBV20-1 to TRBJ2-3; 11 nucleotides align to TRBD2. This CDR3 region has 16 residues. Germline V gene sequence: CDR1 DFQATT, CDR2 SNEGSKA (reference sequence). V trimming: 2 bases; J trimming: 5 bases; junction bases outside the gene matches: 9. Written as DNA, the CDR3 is TGCAGTGCTAGACGCCGTAGCGGGGGGGATGTAGATACGCAGTATTTT. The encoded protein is CSARRRSGGDVDTQYF.

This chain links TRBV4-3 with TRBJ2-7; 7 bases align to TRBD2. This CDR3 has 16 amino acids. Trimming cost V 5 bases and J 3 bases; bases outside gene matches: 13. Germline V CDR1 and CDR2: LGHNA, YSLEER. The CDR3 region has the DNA TGCGCCAGCAGCGCCCGGTGGGAGGGATGGGTCTACGAGCAGTACTTC. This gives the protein CASSARWEGWVYEQYF.

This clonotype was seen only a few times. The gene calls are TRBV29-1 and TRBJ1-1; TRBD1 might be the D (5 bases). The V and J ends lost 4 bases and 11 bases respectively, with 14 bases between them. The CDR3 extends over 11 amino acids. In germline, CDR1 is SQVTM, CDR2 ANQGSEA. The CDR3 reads CSVAQGFEAFF. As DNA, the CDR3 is TGCAGCGTTGCTCAGGGTTTTGAGGCTTTCTTT.

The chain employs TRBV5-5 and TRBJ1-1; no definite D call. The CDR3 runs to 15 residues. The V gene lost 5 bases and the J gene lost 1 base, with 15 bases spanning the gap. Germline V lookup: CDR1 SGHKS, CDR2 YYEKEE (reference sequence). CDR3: CASRILASGNTEAFF. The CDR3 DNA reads TGTGCCAGCAGAATACTTGCCTCCGGGAACACTGAAGCTTTCTTT.

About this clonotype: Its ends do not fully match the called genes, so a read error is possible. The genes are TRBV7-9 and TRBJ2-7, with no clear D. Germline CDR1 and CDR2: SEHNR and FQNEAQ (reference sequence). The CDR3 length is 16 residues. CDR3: CASSPSSSSTLYGQYF. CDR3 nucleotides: TGTGCCAGCAGCCCCTCCAGTAGTTCGACCTTATACGGGCAGTACTTC.

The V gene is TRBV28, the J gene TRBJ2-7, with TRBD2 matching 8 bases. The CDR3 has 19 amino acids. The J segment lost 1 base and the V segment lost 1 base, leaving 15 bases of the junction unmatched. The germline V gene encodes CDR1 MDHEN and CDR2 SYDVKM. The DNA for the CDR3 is TGTGCCAGCAGTTTATATAGGACGGGGGGGCTCCTAGAATCCTACGAGCAGTACTTC. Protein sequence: CASSLYRTGGLLESYEQYF.